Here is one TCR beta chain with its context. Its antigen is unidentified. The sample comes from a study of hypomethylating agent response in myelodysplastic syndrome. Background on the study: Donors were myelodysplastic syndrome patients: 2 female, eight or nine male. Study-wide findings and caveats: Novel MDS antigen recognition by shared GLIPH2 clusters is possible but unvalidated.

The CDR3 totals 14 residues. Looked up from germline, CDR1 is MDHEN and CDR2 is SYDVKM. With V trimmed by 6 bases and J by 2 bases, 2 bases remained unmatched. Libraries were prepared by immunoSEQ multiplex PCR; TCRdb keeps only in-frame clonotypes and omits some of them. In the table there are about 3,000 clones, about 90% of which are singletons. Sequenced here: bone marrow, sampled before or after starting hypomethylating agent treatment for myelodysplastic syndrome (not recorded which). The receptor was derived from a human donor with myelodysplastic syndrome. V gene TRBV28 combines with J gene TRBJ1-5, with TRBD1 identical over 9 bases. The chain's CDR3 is CASRRTGGNQPQHF. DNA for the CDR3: TGTGCCAGCAGAAGGACAGGGGGCAATCAGCCCCAGCATTTT.